The sequence of this TCR beta chain was determined in a study of blood T cell repertoires in COVID-19. Across the study: Acute-phase and convalescent COVID-19 samples originated in the United States, Italy and Spain. In each case, the material was cDNA or gDNA derived from T cells, B-cell-depleted T cells, or PBMCs.

Using immunoSEQ multiplex PCR, the repertoire was profiled, and TCRdb retains in-frame clones only, with some absent. The profile shows 390,000 or so clones, about four fifths of them singletons. Cohorts were assigned according to the clinical history that participants reported. V was pared by 6 bases and J by 10 bases, with 22 bases between. Germline V gene lookup returns CDR1 MNHEY and CDR2 SMNVEV (reference sequence). The CDR3 has 15 residues. The sample comprised PBMCs or T cells enriched from blood (not recorded which). The clonotype was recovered from a woman aged 45-59 years who had recovered from COVID-19. The rearrangement uses TRBV27 and TRBJ2-1, with D perhaps matching TRBD1 (6 bases). The CDR3 region is CASRTTGLRPLEQFF. The CDR3 nucleotides read TGTGCCAGCAGGACCACAGGGTTGCGGCCTCTCGAGCAGTTCTTC.